This T cell receptor beta chain was documented in a study of cytomegalovirus exposure and HLA in healthy donors. The PCR used 60 Vbeta and 13 Jbeta primers. The repertoire was sequenced with immunoSEQ multiplex PCR; TCRdb's copy has only in-frame clones and lacks some. The table includes approximately 110,000 clones, just under 75% detected once. The germline V and J ends were trimmed by 8 bases and 4 bases, with 15 bases remaining between them. Looked up from germline, CDR1 is SGHTA and CDR2 is FQGTGA. This CDR3 comprises 14 residues. Findings of the study overall: Later, an analysis found that common viral pathogens appeared to be linked with several of the most significant clusters. Versus the approximately 670-donor mean, an Asian-associated ancestry cluster reportedly showed fewer N-insertions in a later analysis.

Note on this clone: Its antigen is still unknown.

This clonotype was sampled from a man aged 45 to 65 in good health and CMV-seropositive. The sequenced sample was PBMCs. This chain connects TRBV7-3 to TRBJ2-1; maybe TRBD2 (6 bases). For the CDR3, the DNA is TGTGCCAGCTCCCCGGGGGACCTTTACAATGAGCAGTTCTTC. This encodes CASSPGDLYNEQFF.